This TCR beta chain was sequenced during a study of control samples from healthy donors and cancer patients. Germline V lookup: CDR1 SGHNT, CDR2 YYREEE (reference sequence). Deletions cut 6 bases from V and 4 bases from J, with 13 bases between. This CDR3 is 13 amino acids long. Profiled with immunoSEQ multiplex PCR; TCRdb holds only in-frame clones, not every one. The profile shows 95,000 to 150,000 clones, 80% to 95% of them singletons. The V call is TRBV5-4, the J call TRBJ1-2, with D maybe TRBD1 (5 bases). The TCR was taken from a woman aged 18-29 years in good health. The sample taken for sequencing was blood. CDR3 DNA: TGTGCCAGCACATGGCAGGGATCCTATGGCTACACCTTC. Its protein is CASTWQGSYGYTF. Full variable domain (remainder filled in from reference TRBV5-4 and TRBJ1-2): ETGVTQSPTHLIKTRGQQVTLRCSSQSGHNTVSWYQQALGQGPQFIFQYYREEENGRGNFPPRFSGLQFPNYSSELNVNALELDDSALYLCASTWQGSYGYTFGSGTRLTVV.